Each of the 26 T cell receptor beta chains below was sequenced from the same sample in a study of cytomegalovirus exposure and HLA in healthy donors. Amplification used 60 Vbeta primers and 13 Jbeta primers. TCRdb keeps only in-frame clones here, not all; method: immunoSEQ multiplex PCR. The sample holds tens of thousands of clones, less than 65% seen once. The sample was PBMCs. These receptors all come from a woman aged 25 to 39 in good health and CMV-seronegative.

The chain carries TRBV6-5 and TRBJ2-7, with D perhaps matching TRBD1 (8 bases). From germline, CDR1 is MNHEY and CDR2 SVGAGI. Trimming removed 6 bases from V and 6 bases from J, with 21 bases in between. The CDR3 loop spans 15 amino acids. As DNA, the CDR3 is TGTGCCAGCAGCACCAGGGGGCGGGAGTCACTCGAGCAGTACTTC. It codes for CASSTRGRESLEQYF.

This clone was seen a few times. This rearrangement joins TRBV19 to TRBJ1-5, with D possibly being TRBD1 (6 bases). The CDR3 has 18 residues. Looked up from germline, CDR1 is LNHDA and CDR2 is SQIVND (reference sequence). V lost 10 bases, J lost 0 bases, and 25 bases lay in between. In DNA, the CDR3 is TGTGCCACCCGGGCCCCAGGGGCATCATCATATAGCAATCAGCCCCAGCATTTT. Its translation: CATRAPGASSYSNQPQHF.

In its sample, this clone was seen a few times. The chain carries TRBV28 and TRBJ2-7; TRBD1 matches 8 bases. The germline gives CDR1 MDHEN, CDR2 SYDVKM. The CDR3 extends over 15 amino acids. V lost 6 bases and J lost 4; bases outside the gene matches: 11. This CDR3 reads CASSHTRQGRYEQYF. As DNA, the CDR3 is TGTGCCAGCAGCCATACCCGACAGGGGAGGTACGAGCAGTACTTC.

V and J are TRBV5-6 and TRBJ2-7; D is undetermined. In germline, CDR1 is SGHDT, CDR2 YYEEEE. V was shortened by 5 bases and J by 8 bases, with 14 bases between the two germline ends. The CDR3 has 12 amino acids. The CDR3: CASRPFGPKQYF. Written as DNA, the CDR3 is TGTGCCAGCAGGCCTTTTGGGCCTAAGCAGTACTTC.

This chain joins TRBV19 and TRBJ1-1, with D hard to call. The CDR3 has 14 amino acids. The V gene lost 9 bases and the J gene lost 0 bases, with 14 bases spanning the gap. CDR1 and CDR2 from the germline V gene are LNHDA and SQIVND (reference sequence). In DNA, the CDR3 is TGTGCCAGGGCTGTGCCCCCAATGAACACTGAAGCTTTCTTT. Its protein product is CARAVPPMNTEAFF.

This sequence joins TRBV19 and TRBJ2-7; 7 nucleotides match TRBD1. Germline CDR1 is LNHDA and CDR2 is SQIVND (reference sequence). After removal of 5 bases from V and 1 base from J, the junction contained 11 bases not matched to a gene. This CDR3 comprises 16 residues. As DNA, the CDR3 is TGTGCCAGTAGTCCTTTGTCTTGGACAGGATCCTACGAGCAGTACTTC. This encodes CASSPLSWTGSYEQYF.

This CDR3 is CASSVEPPGADTQYF. The CDR3 DNA reads as TGTGCCAGCAGCGTAGAGCCCCCAGGGGCAGATACGCAGTATTTT. The chain links TRBV9 to TRBJ2-3; weak D call: TRBD1 (6 bases). V lost 0 bases, J lost 4 bases, and 12 bases lay in between. Looked up from germline, CDR1 is SGDLS and CDR2 is YYNGEE. The CDR3 covers 15 residues.

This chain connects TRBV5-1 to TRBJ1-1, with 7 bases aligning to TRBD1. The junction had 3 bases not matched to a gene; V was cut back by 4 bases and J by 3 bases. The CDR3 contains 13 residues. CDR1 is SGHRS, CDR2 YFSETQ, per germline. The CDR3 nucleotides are TGCGCCAGCAGCAAAACAGGGGACACTGAAGCTTTCTTT. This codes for CASSKTGDTEAFF.

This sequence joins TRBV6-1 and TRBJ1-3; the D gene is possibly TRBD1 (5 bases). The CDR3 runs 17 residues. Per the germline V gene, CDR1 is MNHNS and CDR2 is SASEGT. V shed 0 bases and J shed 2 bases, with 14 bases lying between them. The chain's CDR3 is CASSEAPRLQAGNTIYF. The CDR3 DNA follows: TGTGCCAGCAGTGAAGCCCCCAGGTTACAGGCTGGAAACACCATATATTTT.

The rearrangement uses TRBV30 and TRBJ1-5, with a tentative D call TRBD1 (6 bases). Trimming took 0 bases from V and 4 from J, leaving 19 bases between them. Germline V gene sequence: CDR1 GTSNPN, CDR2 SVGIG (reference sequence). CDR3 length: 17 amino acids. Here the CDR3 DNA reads TGTGCCTGGAGTGTAGGAACAGGGACGAGGGGTAATCAGCCCCAGCATTTT. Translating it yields CAWSVGTGTRGNQPQHF. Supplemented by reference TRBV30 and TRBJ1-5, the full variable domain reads SQTIHQWPATLVQPVGSPLSLECTVEGTSNPNLYWYRQAAGRGLQLLFYSVGIGQISSEVPQNLSASRPQDRQFILSSKKLLLSDSGFYLCAWSVGTGTRGNQPQHFGDGTRLSIL.

The CDR3 sequence is CATLNLGNTEAFF. The CDR3 DNA sequence: TGTGCCACCCTTAATCTAGGGAACACTGAAGCTTTCTTT. The V gene is TRBV10-3, the J gene TRBJ1-1; D uncertain. V shed 10 bases and J shed 1 base, with 13 bases lying between them. Looked up from germline, CDR1 is ENHRY and CDR2 is SYGVKD. The CDR3 is 13 amino acids.

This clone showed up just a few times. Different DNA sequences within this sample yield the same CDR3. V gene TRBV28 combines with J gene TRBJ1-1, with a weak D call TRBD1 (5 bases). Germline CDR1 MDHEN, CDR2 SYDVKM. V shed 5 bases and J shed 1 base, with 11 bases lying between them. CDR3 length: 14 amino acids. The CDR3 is CASSGPGGNTEAFF. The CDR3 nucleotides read TGTGCCAGCAGTGGGCCCGGGGGGAACACTGAAGCTTTCTTT.

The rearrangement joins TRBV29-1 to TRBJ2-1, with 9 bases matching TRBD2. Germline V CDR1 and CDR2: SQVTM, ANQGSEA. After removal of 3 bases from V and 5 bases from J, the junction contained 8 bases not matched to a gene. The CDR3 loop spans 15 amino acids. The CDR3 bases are TGCAGCGTTGATCTCCTAGCGGGACGTGACAATGAGCAGTTCTTC. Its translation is CSVDLLAGRDNEQFF.

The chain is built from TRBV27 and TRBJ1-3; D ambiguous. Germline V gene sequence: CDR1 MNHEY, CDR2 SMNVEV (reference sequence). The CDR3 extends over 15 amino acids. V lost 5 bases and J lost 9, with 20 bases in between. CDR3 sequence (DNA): TGTGCCAGCAGTCCCCAGTCGGGGTTAGGAGCCACCATATATTTT. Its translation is CASSPQSGLGATIYF.

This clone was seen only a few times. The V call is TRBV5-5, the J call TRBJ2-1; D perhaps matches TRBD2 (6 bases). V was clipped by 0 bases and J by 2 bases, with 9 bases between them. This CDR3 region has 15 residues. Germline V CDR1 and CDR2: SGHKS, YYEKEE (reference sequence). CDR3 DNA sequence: TGTGCCAGCAGCTTGGGGGGAGGCCCCTACAATGAGCAGTTCTTC. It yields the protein CASSLGGGPYNEQFF.

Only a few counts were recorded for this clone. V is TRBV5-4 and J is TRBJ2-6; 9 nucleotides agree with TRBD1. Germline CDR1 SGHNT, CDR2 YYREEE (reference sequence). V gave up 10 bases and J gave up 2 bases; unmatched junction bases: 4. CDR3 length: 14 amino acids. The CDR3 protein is CAGRTGAGANVLTF. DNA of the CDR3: TGTGCCGGACGGACAGGGGCTGGGGCCAACGTCCTGACTTTC.

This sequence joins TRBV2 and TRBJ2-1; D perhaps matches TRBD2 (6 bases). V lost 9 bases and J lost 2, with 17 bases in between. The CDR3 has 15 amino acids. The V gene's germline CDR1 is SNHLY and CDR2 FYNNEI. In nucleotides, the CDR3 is TGTGCCAGTAGAAGGGACTGGGAAACCTACAATGAGCAGTTCTTC. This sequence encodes CASRRDWETYNEQFF.

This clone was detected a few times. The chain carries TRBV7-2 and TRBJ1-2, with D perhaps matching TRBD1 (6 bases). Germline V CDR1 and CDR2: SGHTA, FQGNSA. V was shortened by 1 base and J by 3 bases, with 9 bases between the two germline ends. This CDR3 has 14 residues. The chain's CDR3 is CASSLVAGDYGYTF. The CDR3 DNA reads TGTGCCAGCAGCTTAGTAGCAGGGGACTATGGCTACACCTTC.

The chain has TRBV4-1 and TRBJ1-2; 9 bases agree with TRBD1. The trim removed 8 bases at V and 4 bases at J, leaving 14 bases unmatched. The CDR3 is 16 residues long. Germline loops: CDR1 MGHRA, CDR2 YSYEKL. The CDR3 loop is CASAIRQGGPIYGYTF. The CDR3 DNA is TGCGCCAGCGCCATCCGACAGGGGGGGCCAATCTATGGCTACACCTTC.

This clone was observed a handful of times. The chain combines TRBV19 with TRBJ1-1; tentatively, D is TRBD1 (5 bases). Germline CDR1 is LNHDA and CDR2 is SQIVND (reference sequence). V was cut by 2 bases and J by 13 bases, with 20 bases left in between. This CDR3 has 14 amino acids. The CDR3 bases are TGTGCCAGTAGTATAACCTCCGGGCCGACAGACGTTTTCTTT. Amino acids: CASSITSGPTDVFF.

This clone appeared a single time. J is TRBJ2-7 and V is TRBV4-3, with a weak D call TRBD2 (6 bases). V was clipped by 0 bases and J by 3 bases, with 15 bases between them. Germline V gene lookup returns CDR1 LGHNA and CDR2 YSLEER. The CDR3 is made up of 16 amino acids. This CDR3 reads CASSQDSTGVYYEQYF. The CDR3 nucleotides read TGCGCCAGCAGCCAAGATTCCACGGGGGTCTACTACGAGCAGTACTTC.

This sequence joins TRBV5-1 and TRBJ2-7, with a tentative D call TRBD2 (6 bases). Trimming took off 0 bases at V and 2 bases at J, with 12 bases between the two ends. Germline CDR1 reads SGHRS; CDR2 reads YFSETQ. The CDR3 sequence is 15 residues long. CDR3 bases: TGCGCCAGCAGCTTGGGGGGACTTACCCCCTACGAGCAGTACTTC. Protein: CASSLGGLTPYEQYF.

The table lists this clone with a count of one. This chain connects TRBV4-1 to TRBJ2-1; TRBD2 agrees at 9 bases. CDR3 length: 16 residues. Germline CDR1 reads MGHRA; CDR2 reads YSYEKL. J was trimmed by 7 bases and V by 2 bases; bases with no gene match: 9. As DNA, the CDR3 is TGCGCCAGCAGCCAAAGGGGGGGTAGCGGGAGTAATGAGCAGTTCTTC. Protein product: CASSQRGGSGSNEQFF.

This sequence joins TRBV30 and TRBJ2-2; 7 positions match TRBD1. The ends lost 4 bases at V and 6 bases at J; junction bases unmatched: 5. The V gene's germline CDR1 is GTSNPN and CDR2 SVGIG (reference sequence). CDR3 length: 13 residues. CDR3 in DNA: TGTGCCTGGAACCTAGGGGGCTCCGGGGAGCTGTTTTTT. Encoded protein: CAWNLGGSGELFF.

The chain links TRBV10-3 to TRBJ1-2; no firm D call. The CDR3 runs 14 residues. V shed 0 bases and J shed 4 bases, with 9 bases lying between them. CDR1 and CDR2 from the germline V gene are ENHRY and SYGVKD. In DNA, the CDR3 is TGTGCCATCAGTGAGTCAGAGGGAACCTATGGCTACACCTTC. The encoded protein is CAISESEGTYGYTF.

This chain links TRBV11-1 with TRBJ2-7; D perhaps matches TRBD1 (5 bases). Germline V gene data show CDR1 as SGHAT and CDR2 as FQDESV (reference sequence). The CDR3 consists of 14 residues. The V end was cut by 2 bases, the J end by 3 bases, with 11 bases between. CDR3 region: CASSLSAGIYEQYF. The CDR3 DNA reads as TGTGCCAGCAGCTTATCTGCAGGGATCTACGAGCAGTACTTC.